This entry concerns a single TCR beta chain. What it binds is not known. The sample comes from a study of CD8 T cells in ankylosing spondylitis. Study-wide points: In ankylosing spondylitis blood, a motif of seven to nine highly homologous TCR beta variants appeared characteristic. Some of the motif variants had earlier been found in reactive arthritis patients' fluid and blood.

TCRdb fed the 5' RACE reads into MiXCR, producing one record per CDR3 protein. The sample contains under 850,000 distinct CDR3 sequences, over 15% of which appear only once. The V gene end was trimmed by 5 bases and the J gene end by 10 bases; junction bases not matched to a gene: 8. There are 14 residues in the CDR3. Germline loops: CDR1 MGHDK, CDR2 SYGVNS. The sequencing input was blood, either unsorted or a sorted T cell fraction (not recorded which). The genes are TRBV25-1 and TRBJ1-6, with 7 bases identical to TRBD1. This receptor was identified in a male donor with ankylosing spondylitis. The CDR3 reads CASSLRTGKSPLHF. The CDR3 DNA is TGTGCCAGCAGTCTGCGGACAGGCAAATCACCCCTCCACTTT.